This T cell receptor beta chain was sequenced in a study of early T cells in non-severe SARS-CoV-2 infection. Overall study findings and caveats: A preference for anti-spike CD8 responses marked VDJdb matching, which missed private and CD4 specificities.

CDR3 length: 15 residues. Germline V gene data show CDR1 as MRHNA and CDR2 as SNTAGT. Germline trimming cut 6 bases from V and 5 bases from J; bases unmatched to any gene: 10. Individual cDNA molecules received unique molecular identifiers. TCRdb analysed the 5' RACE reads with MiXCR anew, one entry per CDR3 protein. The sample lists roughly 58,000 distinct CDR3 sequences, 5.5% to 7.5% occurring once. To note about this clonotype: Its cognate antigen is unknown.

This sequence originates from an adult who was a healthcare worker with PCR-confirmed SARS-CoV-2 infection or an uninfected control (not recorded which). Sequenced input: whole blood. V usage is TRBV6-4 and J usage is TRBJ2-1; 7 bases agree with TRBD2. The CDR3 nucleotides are TGTGCCAGCAGCCGACGGGCGGGGGAGGACAATGAGCAGTTCTTC. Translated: CASSRRAGEDNEQFF.